Presented here are 3 T cell receptor beta chains from one specimen sequenced in a study of T cell changes during pregnancy in multiple sclerosis. Repertoires were generated with immunoSEQ multiplex PCR, while TCRdb's copy carries only in-frame clones and drops some. This repertoire shows about 36,000 clones, approximately 90% found once; its top ten account for about 7%. The sample consisted of CD8+ T cells from peripheral blood mononuclear cells, taken in the third trimester of pregnancy. The receptors shown here come from a female donor with multiple sclerosis, enrolled in a pregnancy study.

CDR3 nucleotide sequence: TGTGCCAGCAGTGATGAGGGGGCTGGGGCCAACGTCCTGACTTTC. Protein product: CASSDEGAGANVLTF. V gene TRBV6-1 combines with J gene TRBJ2-6; TRBD1 is a possible D gene (6 bases). The germline gives CDR1 MNHNS, CDR2 SASEGT. This CDR3 is built from 15 residues. Trimming shortened V by 3 bases and J by 2 bases, and 8 bases separated the two germline ends.

The chain uses TRBV13 and TRBJ1-5, with D hard to call. V shed 7 bases and J shed 6 bases, with 7 bases lying between them. Germline CDR1 PRHDT, CDR2 FYEKMQ (reference sequence). The CDR3 covers 11 residues. The CDR3 spells CASKLVQPQHF. CDR3 nucleotides: TGTGCCAGCAAGTTAGTTCAGCCCCAGCATTTT.

To note about this clone: One end of the junction does not line up with germline, which may come from a read error. The chain uses TRBV7-6 and TRBJ1-1; D is perhaps TRBD1 (5 bases). CDR1 and CDR2 (germline): SGHVS, FNYEAQ. This CDR3 region has 13 residues. In DNA form, the CDR3 reads TGTGCAAGCAGCTTAGGGGCGTACACTGAAGCTTTCTTT. Protein: CASSLGAYTEAFF.